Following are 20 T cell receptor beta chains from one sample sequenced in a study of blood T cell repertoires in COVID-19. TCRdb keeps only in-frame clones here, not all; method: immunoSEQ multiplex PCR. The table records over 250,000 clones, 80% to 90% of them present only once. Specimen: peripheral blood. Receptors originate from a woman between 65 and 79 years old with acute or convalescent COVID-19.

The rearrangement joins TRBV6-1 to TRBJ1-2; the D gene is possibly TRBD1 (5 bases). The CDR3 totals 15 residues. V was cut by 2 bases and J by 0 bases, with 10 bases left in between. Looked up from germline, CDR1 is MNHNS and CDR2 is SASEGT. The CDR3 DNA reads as TGTGCCAGCAGTGAAAGGGGCAGGGCTAACTATGGCTACACCTTC. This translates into CASSERGRANYGYTF.

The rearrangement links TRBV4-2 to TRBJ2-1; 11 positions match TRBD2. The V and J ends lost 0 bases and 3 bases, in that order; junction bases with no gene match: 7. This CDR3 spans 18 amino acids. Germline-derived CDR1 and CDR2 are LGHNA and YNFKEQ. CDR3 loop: CASSQDSSTSGGYNEQFF. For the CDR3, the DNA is TGTGCCAGCAGCCAAGATTCCTCAACTAGCGGGGGCTACAATGAGCAGTTCTTC.

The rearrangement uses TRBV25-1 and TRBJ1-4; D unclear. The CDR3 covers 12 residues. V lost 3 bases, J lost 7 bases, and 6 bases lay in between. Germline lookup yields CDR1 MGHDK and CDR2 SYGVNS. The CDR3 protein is CASSELSEKLFF. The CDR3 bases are TGTGCCAGCAGTGAGTTGAGTGAAAAACTGTTTTTT.

This chain's CDR3 is CASSPGQGLGETQYF. The CDR3 bases are TGTGCCAGCTCACCGGGACAGGGCCTGGGGGAGACCCAGTACTTC. The gene calls are TRBV18 and TRBJ2-5, with 9 bases lining up with TRBD1. V was pared by 3 bases and J by 5 bases, with 7 bases of the junction left unmatched. Looked up from germline, CDR1 is KGHSH and CDR2 is LQKENI. The length of the CDR3 is 15 residues.

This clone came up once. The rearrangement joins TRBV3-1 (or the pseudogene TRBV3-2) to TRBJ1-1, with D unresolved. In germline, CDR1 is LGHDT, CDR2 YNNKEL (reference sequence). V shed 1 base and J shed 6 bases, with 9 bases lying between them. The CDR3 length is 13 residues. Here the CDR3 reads CASSQVRESEAFF. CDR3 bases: TGTGCCAGCAGCCAAGTGAGAGAGTCTGAAGCTTTCTTT.

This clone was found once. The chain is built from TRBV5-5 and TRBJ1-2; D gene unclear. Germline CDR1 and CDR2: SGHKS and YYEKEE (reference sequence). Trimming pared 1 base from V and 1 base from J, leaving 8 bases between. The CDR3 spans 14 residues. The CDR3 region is CASSLNRDNYGYTF. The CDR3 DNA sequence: TGTGCCAGCAGCTTGAACCGGGATAACTATGGCTACACCTTC. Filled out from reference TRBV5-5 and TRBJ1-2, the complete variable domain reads DAGVTQSPTHLIKTRGQQVTLRCSPISGHKSVSWYQQVLGQGPQFIFQYYEKEERGRGNFPDRFSARQFPNYSSELNVNALLLGDSALYLCASSLNRDNYGYTFGSGTRLTVV.

This CDR3 is CASSDFAQSWGYTF. The DNA for the CDR3 is TGTGCCAGCAGTGATTTTGCCCAGTCATGGGGCTACACCTTC. V is TRBV6-1 and J is TRBJ1-2, with D hard to call. Trimming stripped 3 bases from V and 8 bases from J, with 16 bases between. Germline V gene data show CDR1 as MNHNS and CDR2 as SASEGT. The CDR3 covers 14 residues.

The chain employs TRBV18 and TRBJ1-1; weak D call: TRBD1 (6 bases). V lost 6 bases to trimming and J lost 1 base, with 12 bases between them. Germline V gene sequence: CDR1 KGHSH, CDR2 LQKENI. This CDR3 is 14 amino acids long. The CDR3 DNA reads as TGTGCCAGCTCCCTGGGGGCGGGGAACACTGAAGCTTTCTTT. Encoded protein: CASSLGAGNTEAFF.

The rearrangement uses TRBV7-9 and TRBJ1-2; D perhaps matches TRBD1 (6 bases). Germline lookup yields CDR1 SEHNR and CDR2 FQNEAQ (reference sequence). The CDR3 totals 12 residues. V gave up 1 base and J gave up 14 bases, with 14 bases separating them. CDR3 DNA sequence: TGTGCCAGCAGCTTAGGCGAACAGGGTTTGACCTTC. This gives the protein CASSLGEQGLTF. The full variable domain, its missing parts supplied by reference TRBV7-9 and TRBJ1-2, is DTGVSQNPRHKITKRGQNVTFRCDPISEHNRLYWYRQTLGQGPEFLTYFQNEAQLEKSRLLSDRFSAERPKGSFSTLEIQRTEQGDSAMYLCASSLGEQGLTFGSGTRLTVV.

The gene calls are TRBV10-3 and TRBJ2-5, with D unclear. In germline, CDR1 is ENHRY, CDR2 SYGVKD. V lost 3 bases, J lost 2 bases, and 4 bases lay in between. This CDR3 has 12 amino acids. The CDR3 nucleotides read TGTGCCATCAGTGACCATCAAGAGACCCAGTACTTC. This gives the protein CAISDHQETQYF.

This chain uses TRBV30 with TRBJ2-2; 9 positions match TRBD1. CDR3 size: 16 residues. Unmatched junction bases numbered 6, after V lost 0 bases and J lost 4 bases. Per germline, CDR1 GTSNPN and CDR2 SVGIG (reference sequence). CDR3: CAWSVGTGRTTGELFF. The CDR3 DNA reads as TGTGCCTGGAGTGTAGGGACAGGGAGGACCACCGGGGAGCTGTTTTTT.

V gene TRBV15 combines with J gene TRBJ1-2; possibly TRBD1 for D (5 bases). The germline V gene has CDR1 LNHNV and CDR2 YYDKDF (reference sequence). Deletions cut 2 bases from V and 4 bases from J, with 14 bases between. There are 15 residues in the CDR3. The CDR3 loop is CATSRRQPTSYGYTF. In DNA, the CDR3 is TGTGCCACCAGCAGACGACAGCCGACTAGCTATGGCTACACCTTC.

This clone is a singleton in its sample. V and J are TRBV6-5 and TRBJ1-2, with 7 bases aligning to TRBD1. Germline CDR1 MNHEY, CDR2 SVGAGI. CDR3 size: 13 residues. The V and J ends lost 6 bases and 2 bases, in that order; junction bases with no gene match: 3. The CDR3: CASRTTGNYGYTF. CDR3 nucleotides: TGTGCCAGCAGGACGACAGGGAACTATGGCTACACCTTC.

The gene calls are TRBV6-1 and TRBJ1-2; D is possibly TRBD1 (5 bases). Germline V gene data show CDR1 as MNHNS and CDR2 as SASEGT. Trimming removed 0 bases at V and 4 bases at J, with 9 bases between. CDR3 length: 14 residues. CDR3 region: CASSEAGRIYGYTF. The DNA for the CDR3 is TGTGCCAGCAGTGAAGCGGGGCGGATCTATGGCTACACCTTC.

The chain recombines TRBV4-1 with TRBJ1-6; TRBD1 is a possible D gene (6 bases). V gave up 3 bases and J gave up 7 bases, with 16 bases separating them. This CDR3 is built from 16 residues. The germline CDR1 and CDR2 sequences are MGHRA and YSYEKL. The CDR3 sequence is CASSQADRLKNSPLHF. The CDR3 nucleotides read TGCGCCAGCAGCCAGGCCGACAGGTTAAAGAATTCACCCCTCCACTTT.

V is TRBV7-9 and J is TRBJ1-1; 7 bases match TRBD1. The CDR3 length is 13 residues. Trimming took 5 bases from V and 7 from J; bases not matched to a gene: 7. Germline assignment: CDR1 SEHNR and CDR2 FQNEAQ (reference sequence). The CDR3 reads CASSLRQGGEAFF. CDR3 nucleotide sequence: TGTGCCAGCAGCCTGCGACAGGGCGGTGAAGCTTTCTTT.

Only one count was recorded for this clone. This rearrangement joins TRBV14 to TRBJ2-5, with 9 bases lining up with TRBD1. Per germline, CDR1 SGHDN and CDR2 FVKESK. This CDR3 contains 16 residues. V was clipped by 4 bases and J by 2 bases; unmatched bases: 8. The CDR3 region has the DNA TGTGCCAGCAGCCGGGCGACAGGGGGATTACAAGAGACCCAGTACTTC. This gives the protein CASSRATGGLQETQYF.

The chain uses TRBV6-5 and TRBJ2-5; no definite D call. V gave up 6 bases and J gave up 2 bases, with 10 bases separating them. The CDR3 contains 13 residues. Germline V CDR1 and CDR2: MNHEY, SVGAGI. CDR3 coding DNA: TGTGCCAGCAGACTCGACTGGCAAGAGACCCAGTACTTC. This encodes CASRLDWQETQYF.

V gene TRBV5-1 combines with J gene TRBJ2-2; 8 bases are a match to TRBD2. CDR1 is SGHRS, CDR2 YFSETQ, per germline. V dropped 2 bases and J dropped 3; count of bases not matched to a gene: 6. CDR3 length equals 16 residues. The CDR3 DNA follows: TGCGCCAGCAGCTTAACGGGGGGGCCAGACACCGGGGAGCTGTTTTTT. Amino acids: CASSLTGGPDTGELFF.

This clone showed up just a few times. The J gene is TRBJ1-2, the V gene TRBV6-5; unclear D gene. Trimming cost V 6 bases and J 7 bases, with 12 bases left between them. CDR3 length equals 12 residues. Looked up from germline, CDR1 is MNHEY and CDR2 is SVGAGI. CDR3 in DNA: TGTGCCAGCAGGAACTCTCTCGGTGGCTACACCTTC. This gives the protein CASRNSLGGYTF.